This T cell receptor beta chain emerged from a study of tumor-infiltrating lymphocytes in primary liver carcinoma. The overall study: Stage T1-T3 N0M0 tumors measured about 4.2 to 10 cm at most. Read depth, roughly 3.65 to 8 million productive TCRbeta reads, did not differ significantly between tissues.

Germline V gene data show CDR1 as SGHTA and CDR2 as FQGNSA. V lost 5 bases and J lost 7; bases outside the gene matches: 11. The CDR3 has 15 amino acids. In this sample, this clonotype turned up a few times. Production of TCR beta cDNA used around 500 ng total RNA together with a constant-region primer. ARM-PCR was slightly modified, and three nested multiplex PCR rounds with it gave rise to the TCR beta libraries. A C-beta reverse primer was combined with TRBV1-TRBV30 forward primers in the first two PCR rounds, and each round had approximately 10 cycles. TCRdb itself ran the multiplex PCR reads through MiXCR, one entry per CDR3 protein. Among hundreds of thousands of distinct CDR3 sequences listed, roughly 60% were seen once. The study extracted blood RNA from unsorted whole blood and also extracted germline DNA.

The chain combines TRBV7-2 with TRBJ1-5; 7 bases are shared with TRBD1. This clonotype originated in a man between 35 and 55 years old with primary liver carcinoma and hepatitis B virus infection. Sequencing used peripheral blood. CDR3 nucleotides: TGTGCCAGCAGCATAGAACAGGGGACGGGACAGCCCCAGCATTTT. This translates into CASSIEQGTGQPQHF.